What follows is one TCR beta chain and its context. The data originate from a study of OX40 agonist ivuxolimab in advanced cancers. Assay: immunoSEQ multiplex PCR; the TCRdb copy retains only in-frame clones and omits some. This table has under 30,000 clones, about 90% appearing once. This sequence originates from an adult with an advanced solid tumor such as melanoma, head and neck, liver or kidney cancer. The sample was CD4+ or CD8+ T cells sorted from blood, taken in a trial of the OX40 agonist ivuxolimab.

The CDR3 DNA reads as TGTGCCAGCAGCTTCTCAGGGAGTCCCTACAATGAGCAGTTCTTC. Translating gives CASSFSGSPYNEQFF. J is TRBJ2-1 and V is TRBV7-8, with D perhaps matching TRBD1 or TRBD2 (5 bases each). This CDR3 comprises 15 residues. V lost 3 bases to trimming and J lost 2 bases, with 11 bases between them. Per the germline V gene, CDR1 is SGHVS and CDR2 is FQNEAQ.